This T cell receptor beta chain was obtained from a study of cytomegalovirus exposure and HLA in healthy donors. Study-level findings and limits: The Asian-associated ancestry cluster reportedly had fewer N-insertions than the approximately 700-donor mean in a later analysis. In an earlier analysis, about 87% or about 30%: the productive usage of most TCR beta V segments. Reported findings show TCR beta sequences accurately forecast HLA-A and HLA-B alleles in most subjects. V- and J-gene trimming in TCR beta was tied to a missense DCLRE1C variant by an analysis performed later.

V lost 1 base, J lost 2 bases, and 4 bases stayed unmatched. The germline gives CDR1 SEHNR, CDR2 FQNEAQ (reference sequence). The CDR3 loop spans 15 amino acids. PCR used 60 Vbeta primers and 13 Jbeta primers. Clones were sequenced by immunoSEQ multiplex PCR, and TCRdb holds only the in-frame ones, with some missing. Of roughly 120,000 clones listed, around 73% are singletons. Details on this clone: Its antigen is still unknown.

The clonotype comes from a woman aged 40 to 55 in good health and CMV-seropositive. The V call is TRBV7-9, the J call TRBJ1-2; 7 bases are a match to TRBD1. The specimen was PBMCs. The CDR3 here is CASSLGPGQNYGYTF. CDR3 sequence (DNA): TGTGCCAGCAGCTTAGGACCGGGACAGAACTATGGCTACACCTTC.